These T cell receptor beta chains were read from a single sample in a study of shared clonotypes between healthy human individuals. Sequencing was performed with immunoSEQ multiplex PCR; in TCRdb, only in-frame clones are kept and a portion is missing. In the table there are over 750,000 clones, 95% to 97% of which are singletons. Sequenced sample: naive CD8+ T cells sorted from blood. The receptors stem from a man aged 25-45 years in good health. The CDR3 runs from the conserved cysteine through the conserved F or W. The order of the fields is V gene, clone size, D gene, J gene, CDR3 DNA, CDR3 protein. D genes are given only for firm matches. Size values are once, few and many counts, or a class for expanded clones, and some rows have none.

V: TRBV5-1; size: .; D: TRBD1; J: TRBJ2-7; DNA: TGCGCCAGCAGTGATCTCCCGGGACAGGGGGCCTACGAGCAGTACTTC; CDR3: CASSDLPGQGAYEQYF
V: TRBV5-1; size: .; D: TRBD1; J: TRBJ2-1; DNA: TGCGCCAGCAGCTGGAGGGACAGGGGAAACAATGAGCAGTTCTTC; CDR3: CASSWRDRGNNEQFF
V: TRBV28; size: .; D: .; J: TRBJ2-4; DNA: TGTGCCAGCAGTTTACGGCGGATAGACATTCAGTACTTC; CDR3: CASSLRRIDIQYF
V: TRBV6-9; size: .; D: .; J: TRBJ2-7; DNA: TGTGCCAGCAGTTATACAGGGAGCCGAACCGAGCAGTACTTC; CDR3: CASSYTGSRTEQYF
V: TRBV7-9; size: .; D: TRBD1; J: TRBJ2-7; DNA: TGTGCCAGCAGCTCCACGTCCGGGACAGGGATCTACGAGCAGTACTTC; CDR3: CASSSTSGTGIYEQYF
V: TRBV7-9; size: .; D: .; J: TRBJ1-5; DNA: TGTGCCAGCAGCTTAGAAAGGGTCGGTAGCAATCAGCCCCAGCATTTT; CDR3: CASSLERVGSNQPQHF
V: TRBV9; size: .; D: .; J: TRBJ1-2; DNA: TGTGCCAGCAGCCCCCGGTACCAGCTAAACTATGGCTACACCTTC; CDR3: CASSPRYQLNYGYTF
V: TRBV9; size: .; D: .; J: TRBJ2-1; DNA: TGTGCCAGCAGCGTGGGGTTCGGGGAGCAGTTCTTC; CDR3: CASSVGFGEQFF
V: TRBV29-1; size: .; D: .; J: TRBJ2-4; DNA: TGCAGCGTTGAAGCCCTAGAGGGTGCCAAAAACATTCAGTACTTC; CDR3: CSVEALEGAKNIQYF
V: TRBV29-1; size: .; D: TRBD1; J: TRBJ2-1; DNA: TGCAGCGTTGTAAAAGGGGGCGCCTACAATGAGCAGTTCTTC; CDR3: CSVVKGGAYNEQFF
V: TRBV4-2; size: once; D: .; J: TRBJ2-1; DNA: TGTGCCAGCAGCCAAGAGGAGAACCTCCGCATGGAGCAGTTCTTC; CDR3: CASSQEENLRMEQFF
V: TRBV4-1; size: .; D: TRBD2; J: TRBJ2-3; DNA: TGCGCCAGCAGCCAAGATTCTGCACTAGCGGGAGGCGGGGCAGATACGCAGTATTTT; CDR3: CASSQDSALAGGGADTQYF
V: TRBV5-6; size: .; D: .; J: TRBJ2-7; DNA: TGTGCCAGCAGATTGGGGGGTACGGACGAGCAGTACTTC; CDR3: CASRLGGTDEQYF
V: TRBV9; size: .; D: .; J: TRBJ2-1; DNA: TGTGCCAGCAGCGTCCATGATATAGGGGGTTCCTACAATGAGCAGTTCTTC; CDR3: CASSVHDIGGSYNEQFF
V: TRBV7-9; size: once; D: .; J: TRBJ2-7; DNA: TGTGCCAGCAGCCGAGGTGGGGTAAGCTCCTACGAGCAGTACTTC; CDR3: CASSRGGVSSYEQYF
V: TRBV19; size: .; D: .; J: TRBJ2-6; DNA: TGTGCCAGTAGTATTCATCCGGGGGCGGGTGGGGCCAACGTCCTGACTTTC; CDR3: CASSIHPGAGGANVLTF
V: TRBV7-9; size: once; D: .; J: TRBJ2-7; DNA: TGTGCCAGCAGCTATCTCCAGGGTTACGAGCAGTACTTC; CDR3: CASSYLQGYEQYF
V: TRBV7-2; size: .; D: TRBD2; J: TRBJ2-1; DNA: TGTGCCAGCAGGACAAGCGGGAGGGGTAATGAGCAGTTCTTC; CDR3: CASRTSGRGNEQFF
V: TRBV9; size: .; D: TRBD2; J: TRBJ2-1; DNA: TGTGCCAGCAGCGTTGGCGGGGGGGCGCGTGAGCAGTTCTTC; CDR3: CASSVGGGAREQFF
V: TRBV5-1; size: .; D: TRBD2; J: TRBJ2-3; DNA: TGCGCCAGTTCAAATGTAGCGGGAGTGGATGAAGATACGCAGTATTTT; CDR3: CASSNVAGVDEDTQYF
V: TRBV7-9; size: .; D: .; J: TRBJ1-2; DNA: TGTGCCAGCAGCTCAAACAGGTGGGATACCAGCTATGGCTACACCTTC; CDR3: CASSSNRWDTSYGYTF
V: TRBV2; size: .; D: TRBD2; J: TRBJ2-1; DNA: TGTGCCAGCAGTGGGGGGACTAGCGGGAGATCCTACAATGAGCAGTTCTTC; CDR3: CASSGGTSGRSYNEQFF
V: TRBV21-1; size: .; D: .; J: TRBJ2-7; DNA: TGTGCCAGGGGACAGGGGGGCGAGCAGTACTTC; CDR3: CARGQGGEQYF